This TCR beta chain was observed in a study of vaccination and CD4 T cells after COVID-19. About this clonotype itself: Antigen: not known.

Sequencing of cultured CD4+ T cell DNA used the Oncomine TCR Beta short-read assay. TCRdb itself ran the PCR reads through MiXCR, one entry per CDR3 protein. The sample has 13,000 or so distinct CDR3 sequences, about 40% seen once. Germline lookup yields CDR1 DFQATT and CDR2 SNEGSKA (reference sequence). Trimming removed 5 bases from V and 0 bases from J, with 8 bases in between. CDR3 size: 13 residues. The sample's treatment: approximately 10-day PBMC culture with coronavirus spike peptide pools or control peptides (ViraFEST assay). The material sequenced was CD4+ T cells from blood, cultured in vitro. The V and J genes are TRBV20-1 and TRBJ2-1; unclear D gene. The receptor was derived from a human donor who had recovered from COVID-19. The CDR3 loop reads CSALRSSYNEQFF. The DNA of the CDR3 is TGCAGTGCTCTGCGGAGCTCCTACAATGAGCAGTTCTTC.